One sample yielded the 14 T cell receptor beta chains listed below, sequenced in a study of T cell responses to AZD1222 COVID-19 vaccine. Only in-frame clones appear in the TCRdb table, and some are missing; sequencing was by immunoSEQ multiplex PCR. The repertoire has about 120,000 clones, roughly nine tenths of them found once; the top ten carry about 7%. Sequenced here: peripheral blood, sampled on day 0 of AZD1222 vaccination. These receptors all come from an adult in good health.

The chain has TRBV4-3 and TRBJ2-3; TRBD1 agrees at 9 bases. V lost 3 bases, J lost 1 base, and 2 bases stayed unmatched. Germline CDR1 reads LGHNA; CDR2 reads YSLEER. The CDR3 extends over 15 amino acids. The CDR3 DNA reads as TGCGCCAGCAGCCAGGGACAGGGACGCACAGATACGCAGTATTTT. This translates into CASSQGQGRTDTQYF.

The chain is built from TRBV4-3 and TRBJ2-2, with D possibly matching TRBD1 (5 bases). CDR1 LGHNA and CDR2 YSLEER come from the germline V gene. Between the trimmed V and J ends, which lost 4 bases and 3 bases, there was a span of 9 bases. The CDR3 is 14 amino acids. CDR3 residues: CASSLGLHTGELFF. In DNA form, the CDR3 reads TGCGCCAGCAGCCTGGGGCTACACACCGGGGAGCTGTTTTTT.

As for this clone: The junction does not match germline at one end; this may be a read error. V is TRBV4-3 and J is TRBJ2-7; unclear D gene. Germline CDR1 LGHNA, CDR2 YSLEER. The CDR3 has 15 residues. Here the CDR3 DNA reads TGCCCCAGCAGCCGGCGGTGGTTACCCTCCTACGAGCAGTACTTC. Amino acids: CPSSRRWLPSYEQYF.

About this clone itself: The junction differs from germline at one of its ends, possibly a read error. This sequence joins TRBV3-1 (or the pseudogene TRBV3-2) and TRBJ1-2, with D maybe TRBD1 (5 bases). Germline lookup yields CDR1 LGHDT and CDR2 YNNKEL (reference sequence). The CDR3 has 13 residues. The CDR3 is CASSQAGQGVVAF. The DNA of the CDR3 is TGTGCCAGCAGCCAAGCAGGCCAGGGAGTTGTGGCCTTC.

The chain joins TRBV30 to TRBJ1-1; maybe TRBD1 (5 bases). Looked up from germline, CDR1 is GTSNPN and CDR2 is SVGIG (reference sequence). V was trimmed by 4 bases and J by 1 base, leaving 7 bases between them. The CDR3 extends over 12 amino acids. The CDR3 DNA reads TGTGCCTGGACTCAGGGGAACACTGAAGCTTTCTTT. This gives the protein CAWTQGNTEAFF.

The chain uses TRBV19 and TRBJ1-2; D remains unclear. This CDR3 is 14 amino acids long. Trimming pared 3 bases from V and 4 bases from J, leaving 12 bases between. Per germline, CDR1 LNHDA and CDR2 SQIVND (reference sequence). Written as DNA, the CDR3 is TGTGCCAGTAGTATTCGGACGGAACTCTATGGCTACACCTTC. Its protein product is CASSIRTELYGYTF.

This sequence joins TRBV7-9 and TRBJ1-1; TRBD1 is a possible D gene (5 bases). The V end was cut by 3 bases, the J end by 6 bases, with 14 bases between. CDR1 and CDR2 from the germline V gene are SEHNR and FQNEAQ (reference sequence). The CDR3 extends over 14 amino acids. The CDR3 DNA reads as TGTGCCAGCAGCTTGACAGAGTTTTCCGCTGAAGCTTTCTTT. Protein product: CASSLTEFSAEAFF.

This clone was counted once. The chain uses TRBV6-5 and TRBJ2-2; D unresolved. There are 14 residues in the CDR3. Trimming removed 2 bases at V and 6 bases at J, with 10 bases between. CDR1 is MNHEY, CDR2 SVGAGI, per germline. The CDR3 loop reads CASSYGPDAGELFF. The CDR3 nucleotides read TGTGCCAGCAGTTACGGCCCCGACGCCGGGGAGCTGTTTTTT.

This chain links TRBV7-9 with TRBJ1-5; no reliable D call. CDR3 length: 12 amino acids. V lost 6 bases to trimming and J lost 4 bases, with 7 bases between them. Germline CDR1 SEHNR, CDR2 FQNEAQ (reference sequence). The chain's CDR3 is CASSSINQPQHF. CDR3 nucleotide sequence: TGTGCCAGCAGTTCTATAAATCAGCCCCAGCATTTT.

Points on this clone: Other DNA sequences in this sample translate to the same CDR3. The J gene is TRBJ2-5, the V gene TRBV18, with TRBD1 matching 9 bases. Losses at the gene ends were 4 bases for V and 4 bases for J; bases not matched to a gene: 4. This CDR3 spans 14 amino acids. Germline V gives CDR1 KGHSH, CDR2 LQKENI. The CDR3 region has the DNA TGTGCCAGCTCACTGGGACAGGGAGGAGAGACCCAGTACTTC. It is translated as CASSLGQGGETQYF.

The genes are TRBV11-2 and TRBJ1-1, with D possibly TRBD1 on 5 matching bases. The CDR3 has 16 amino acids. CDR1 and CDR2 from the germline V gene are SGHAT and FQNNGV. Trimming stripped 3 bases from V and 4 bases from J, with 18 bases between. CDR3 amino acids: CASSFWDRLGGTEAFF. CDR3 nucleotides: TGTGCCAGCAGCTTTTGGGATCGCTTGGGGGGCACTGAAGCTTTCTTT. The whole variable domain, filled in from reference TRBV11-2 and TRBJ1-1, reads EAGVAQSPRYKIIEKRQSVAFWCNPISGHATLYWYQQILGQGPKLLIQFQNNGVVDDSQLPKDRFSAERLKGVDSTLKIQPAKLEDSAVYLCASSFWDRLGGTEAFFGQGTRLTVV.

The V and J genes are TRBV7-3 and TRBJ1-1; 7 bases align to TRBD1. Losses at the gene ends were 3 bases for V and 4 bases for J; bases not matched to a gene: 5. The V gene's germline CDR1 is SGHTA and CDR2 FQGTGA. The CDR3 consists of 14 residues. CDR3 sequence (DNA): TGTGCCAGCAGCTTGGGGACAGCGGGCACTGAAGCTTTCTTT. It encodes CASSLGTAGTEAFF.

This clone was found once. DNA of the CDR3: TGTGCCAGCAGCCGACAGGGGATCACAGATACGCAGTATTTT. Translating gives CASSRQGITDTQYF. This sequence joins TRBV6-4 and TRBJ2-3; 8 bases are shared with TRBD1. The CDR3 is 14 residues long. Germline V gene data show CDR1 as MRHNA and CDR2 as SNTAGT. The junction had 4 bases not matched to a gene; V was cut back by 6 bases and J by 2 bases.

This clone was detected once. This chain joins TRBV19 and TRBJ1-5; TRBD1 agrees at 8 bases. Trimming at V came to 11 bases and at J to 7 bases, leaving 7 bases not matched to a gene. The CDR3 length is 12 residues. In germline, CDR1 is LNHDA, CDR2 SQIVND (reference sequence). The CDR3 spells CAGGQGGQPQHF. CDR3 nucleotide sequence: TGTGCCGGTGGACAGGGAGGCCAGCCCCAGCATTTT.